The 29 T cell receptor beta chains given below trace back to one sample, sequenced in a study of blood T cell repertoires in COVID-19. This table comes from immunoSEQ multiplex PCR, and its TCRdb copy is limited to in-frame clones, with some not included. The sample yields under 250,000 clones, around 89% seen once. Sequencing used PBMCs or T cells enriched from blood (not recorded which). These receptors all stem from a woman between 18 and 30 years old in a cohort exposed to, infected with or recovered from COVID-19 (not recorded which).

The genes are TRBV2 and TRBJ2-5; 9 bases line up with TRBD2. Germline assignment: CDR1 SNHLY and CDR2 FYNNEI. The CDR3 has 14 amino acids. V lost 9 bases, J lost 2 bases, and 7 bases stayed unmatched. The CDR3 coding sequence is TGTGCCAGTTCACCGGGACTAGCACAAGAGACCCAGTACTTC. Protein product: CASSPGLAQETQYF. Filled out from reference TRBV2 and TRBJ2-5, the complete variable domain reads EPEVTQTPSHQVTQMGQEVILRCVPISNHLYFYWYRQILGQKVEFLVSFYNNEISEKSEIFDDQFSVERPDGSNFTLKIRSTKLEDSAMYFCASSPGLAQETQYFGPGTRLLVL.

The rearrangement uses TRBV28 and TRBJ1-5; D ambiguous. Trimming removed 1 base from V and 7 bases from J, with 14 bases in between. The CDR3 sequence is 15 residues long. CDR1 is MDHEN, CDR2 SYDVKM, per germline. CDR3 DNA: TGTGCCAGCAGTTTATTTCAGAGCGGTAGGCAGCCCCAGCATTTT. It codes for CASSLFQSGRQPQHF.

The chain is built from TRBV13 and TRBJ1-1, with D possibly being TRBD1 (6 bases). Germline CDR1 is PRHDT and CDR2 is FYEKMQ (reference sequence). The V end lost 4 bases, the J end lost 1 base, and 10 bases lay between the germline ends. This CDR3 spans 14 amino acids. CDR3 nucleotides: TGTGCCAGCAGCTCTCCGGGACAGAACACTGAAGCTTTCTTT. Encoded protein: CASSSPGQNTEAFF.

V gene TRBV2 combines with J gene TRBJ2-1, with 16 bases identical to TRBD2. Germline lookup yields CDR1 SNHLY and CDR2 FYNNEI. The CDR3 runs to 18 residues. The J segment lost 3 bases and the V segment lost 1 base, leaving 3 bases of the junction unmatched. The DNA for the CDR3 is TGTGCCAGCAGTGAAGGGGGACTAGCGGGAGGGAGCTACAATGAGCAGTTCTTC. This encodes CASSEGGLAGGSYNEQFF.

The genes are TRBV5-1 and TRBJ1-2, with D possibly TRBD1 on 6 matching bases. The germline gives CDR1 SGHRS, CDR2 YFSETQ. Trimming cost V 3 bases and J 3 bases, with 12 bases left between them. This CDR3 is 14 amino acids long. CDR3 sequence: CASSSQGEDYGYTF. CDR3 in DNA: TGCGCCAGCAGCTCACAGGGTGAGGACTATGGCTACACCTTC.

The CDR3 bases are TGTGCCAGCAGTAAAGGACAGGGAGGATTATACAATGAGCAGTTCTTC. It yields the protein CASSKGQGGLYNEQFF. The chain carries TRBV6-1 and TRBJ2-1; 8 bases agree with TRBD1. CDR1 MNHNS and CDR2 SASEGT come from the germline V gene. The V segment lost 5 bases and the J segment 4 bases; nucleotides outside the gene matches: 10. The CDR3 is 16 residues long.

This rearrangement joins TRBV6-5 to TRBJ1-2; TRBD1 matches at 8 bases. CDR3 length: 14 amino acids. V lost 6 bases to trimming and J lost 5 bases; unmatched junction nucleotides: 8. Per the germline V gene, CDR1 is MNHEY and CDR2 is SVGAGI. The DNA for the CDR3 is TGTGCCAGCAGCTGGAATACAGGGGGATATGGCTACACCTTC. Protein product: CASSWNTGGYGYTF.

The chain uses TRBV19 and TRBJ2-7; D is unresolved. The CDR3 runs 13 residues. Trimming took off 3 bases at V and 7 bases at J, with 13 bases between the two ends. In germline, CDR1 is LNHDA, CDR2 SQIVND (reference sequence). Written as DNA, the CDR3 is TGTGCCAGTAGTATGGGCCCGGTAGGAGAGCAGTACTTC. Translated: CASSMGPVGEQYF.

Written as DNA, the CDR3 is TGTGCCAGCAGTTTATCCTCAGGGTTCACCGGGGAGCTGTTTTTT. Amino acids: CASSLSSGFTGELFF. The chain has TRBV27 and TRBJ2-2; TRBD1 is a possible D gene (5 bases). Trimming left V 0 bases short and J 4 bases short, with 9 bases between. This CDR3 has 15 amino acids. Germline V gene sequence: CDR1 MNHEY, CDR2 SMNVEV (reference sequence).

CDR3 amino acids: CASSLGTGGEITYGYTF. The DNA for the CDR3 is TGTGCCAGCAGTTTGGGGACAGGGGGTGAAATAACCTATGGCTACACCTTC. The rearrangement joins TRBV28 to TRBJ1-2; TRBD1 aligns across 11 bases. This CDR3 comprises 17 residues. J lost 4 bases, V lost 3 bases, and 10 bases had no gene match. CDR1 is MDHEN, CDR2 SYDVKM, per germline.

CDR3 in DNA: TGTGCCACCAGTGGAGGACTAGCGGAGCCCACAGATACGCAGTATTTT. Translating gives CATSGGLAEPTDTQYF. The V and J genes are TRBV24-1 and TRBJ2-3; 10 positions agree with TRBD2. Germline-derived CDR1 and CDR2 are KGHDR and SFDVKD. The V segment lost 5 bases and the J segment 2 bases; nucleotides outside the gene matches: 6. This CDR3 has 16 amino acids.

V and J are TRBV24-1 and TRBJ2-1; tentative D call: TRBD1 (6 bases). V lost 9 bases, J lost 5 bases, and 13 bases lay in between. CDR3 length: 13 amino acids. The V gene's germline CDR1 is KGHDR and CDR2 SFDVKD. The CDR3 DNA reads TGTGCCACCGAGGGGGACACTAACAATGAGCAGTTCTTC. As protein: CATEGDTNNEQFF.

The chain has TRBV2 and TRBJ1-3; D may be TRBD1 (6 bases). The CDR3 runs to 14 residues. The germline V gene has CDR1 SNHLY and CDR2 FYNNEI. V was shortened by 3 bases and J by 4 bases, with 10 bases between the two germline ends. CDR3: CASSDWGPGNTIYF. The CDR3 DNA reads TGTGCCAGCAGTGATTGGGGGCCAGGAAACACCATATATTTT.

V gene TRBV7-9 combines with J gene TRBJ1-1; TRBD1 matches 7 bases. The CDR3 covers 16 residues. V lost 4 bases, J lost 3 bases, and 11 bases stayed unmatched. In germline, CDR1 is SEHNR, CDR2 FQNEAQ (reference sequence). CDR3 coding DNA: TGTGCCAGCAGCTCCGACTACAGGGGCTTGGACACTGAAGCTTTCTTT. Translated, it gives CASSSDYRGLDTEAFF.

This chain joins TRBV5-1 and TRBJ2-1; 7 nucleotides agree with TRBD1. The CDR3 has 16 amino acids. Trimming took 7 bases from V and 1 from J; bases not matched to a gene: 11. Germline CDR1 SGHRS, CDR2 YFSETQ. The DNA for the CDR3 is TGCGCCAGCGCAAACCTACGGACAGGATCCTACAATGAGCAGTTCTTC. Translating gives CASANLRTGSYNEQFF.

This sequence joins TRBV28 and TRBJ1-2, with D possibly TRBD1 on 6 matching bases. The CDR3 length is 14 residues. Germline loops: CDR1 MDHEN, CDR2 SYDVKM. Between the trimmed V and J ends, which lost 5 bases and 7 bases, there was a span of 17 bases. Here the CDR3 reads CASSEQGLSGGYTF. The CDR3 DNA sequence: TGTGCCAGCAGTGAACAGGGCCTAAGTGGTGGCTACACCTTC.

The table lists this clone with a few counts. The rearrangement links TRBV19 to TRBJ1-5, with TRBD1 identical over 8 bases. Germline CDR1 reads LNHDA; CDR2 reads SQIVND (reference sequence). Losses at the gene ends were 8 bases for V and 4 bases for J; bases not matched to a gene: 13. The CDR3 sequence is 16 residues long. CDR3 in amino acids: CASAIRTGQENQPQHF. CDR3 bases: TGTGCCAGTGCAATACGCACGGGACAGGAGAATCAGCCCCAGCATTTT.

CDR3 nucleotides: TGCGCCAGCAGCCAAGAAGGACTAGCGGGAGGGCCTGGATCCTACAATGAGCAGTTCTTC. Encoded protein: CASSQEGLAGGPGSYNEQFF. The chain has TRBV4-1 and TRBJ2-1, with TRBD2 identical over 15 bases. Trimming at V came to 0 bases and at J to 1 base, leaving 7 bases not matched to a gene. The germline V gene has CDR1 MGHRA and CDR2 YSYEKL. The CDR3 has 20 residues.

The chain couples TRBV14 to TRBJ2-2; D perhaps matches TRBD2 (6 bases). V gave up 4 bases and J gave up 3 bases, with 15 bases separating them. CDR1 is SGHDN and CDR2 is FVKESK in the germline V gene. The CDR3 extends over 16 amino acids. CDR3 sequence: CASSRLTGVHTGELFF. CDR3 bases: TGTGCCAGCAGCCGTTTAACGGGAGTACACACCGGGGAGCTGTTTTTT. The full variable domain, its missing parts supplied by reference TRBV14 and TRBJ2-2, is EAGVTQFPSHSVIEKGQTVTLRCDPISGHDNLYWYRRVMGKEIKFLLHFVKESKQDESGMPNNRFLAERTGGTYSTLKVQPAELEDSGVYFCASSRLTGVHTGELFFGEGSRLTVL.

The chain links TRBV7-3 to TRBJ2-1, with 10 bases that match TRBD2. V lost 5 bases, J lost 6 bases, and 10 bases stayed unmatched. Germline V gene lookup returns CDR1 SGHTA and CDR2 FQGTGA. The CDR3 covers 16 residues. The CDR3 DNA is TGTGCCAGCAGCCACCATGGGGCTAGCGGGAGCAATGAGCAGTTCTTC. It specifies CASSHHGASGSNEQFF.

A few counts support this clone. The chain recombines TRBV7-2 with TRBJ2-7; a possible D gene is TRBD2 (6 bases). Looked up from germline, CDR1 is SGHTA and CDR2 is FQGNSA. V lost 4 bases and J 4 bases, leaving 17 bases between the germline ends. The CDR3 spans 15 residues. The CDR3 sequence: CASSSAAVGGYEQYF. The CDR3 nucleotides are TGTGCCAGCAGCTCGGCCGCCGTAGGAGGGTACGAGCAGTACTTC.

The chain carries TRBV21-1 and TRBJ2-1; TRBD1, as called in the table, went unchecked against the DNA. TRBV21-1 is assigned pseudogene status. The length of the CDR3 is 19 residues. In DNA, the CDR3 is TGTGCCAGCAGCACTTCATCCCCATTAGGACAAAAATCCTACAATGAGCAGTTCTTC. Its protein is CASSTSSPLGQKSYNEQFF.

The rearrangement joins TRBV4-1 to TRBJ2-4, with 7 bases aligning to TRBD2. Trimming at V came to 4 bases and at J to 1 base, leaving 13 bases not matched to a gene. There are 18 residues in the CDR3. Germline-derived CDR1 and CDR2 are MGHRA and YSYEKL. CDR3 sequence: CASSPRMGRGRAKNIQYF. The DNA for the CDR3 is TGCGCCAGCAGCCCTCGAATGGGGCGGGGGAGGGCCAAAAACATTCAGTACTTC.

This clone was picked up a small number of times. The J gene is TRBJ2-3, the V gene TRBV7-3; D may be TRBD1 (6 bases). Germline assignment: CDR1 SGHTA and CDR2 FQGTGA. V lost 2 bases, J lost 3 bases, and 6 bases lay in between. The CDR3 totals 13 residues. In DNA form, the CDR3 reads TGTGCCAGCAGCTTACAGGGGACAGATACGCAGTATTTT. As protein: CASSLQGTDTQYF. The variable domain in full, completed from reference TRBV7-3 and TRBJ2-3, reads GAGVSQTPSNKVTEKGKYVELRCDPISGHTALYWYRQSLGQGPEFLIYFQGTGAADDSGLPNDRFFAVRPEGSVSTLKIQRTERGDSAVYLCASSLQGTDTQYFGPGTRLTVL.

CDR3 DNA: TGTGCCAGCTCACCGAGCGGGACAGGTACTAACTATGGCTACACCTTC. It translates to CASSPSGTGTNYGYTF. The V call is TRBV18, the J call TRBJ1-2; 8 bases fit TRBD1. Germline V gene sequence: CDR1 KGHSH, CDR2 LQKENI. The CDR3 has 16 residues. With 3 bases clipped from V and 0 bases from J, the junction kept 6 bases outside the gene matches.

This clone was detected only a few times. The chain links TRBV19 to TRBJ2-6; D remains unclear. Germline lookup yields CDR1 LNHDA and CDR2 SQIVND (reference sequence). This CDR3 is 14 amino acids long. Between the trimmed V and J ends, which lost 8 bases and 0 bases, there was a span of 8 bases. CDR3 nucleotides: TGTGCCAGTGCTATTCGCTCTGGGGCCAACGTCCTGACTTTC. This sequence encodes CASAIRSGANVLTF.

This chain links TRBV19 with TRBJ2-1; 14 bases line up with TRBD2. This CDR3 comprises 16 residues. V lost 5 bases, J lost 4 bases, and 4 bases stayed unmatched. Germline V lookup: CDR1 LNHDA, CDR2 SQIVND (reference sequence). For the CDR3, the DNA is TGTGCCAGTAGTCGACTAGCGGGAGGGATTTACAATGAGCAGTTCTTC. It translates to CASSRLAGGIYNEQFF.

J is TRBJ1-5 and V is TRBV9, with D perhaps matching TRBD1 (6 bases). Germline CDR1 and CDR2: SGDLS and YYNGEE. This CDR3 region has 13 residues. With 4 bases removed from V and 5 bases from J, the gap between germline ends came to 10 bases. This CDR3 reads CASSRDIDQPQHF. The CDR3, as DNA: TGTGCCAGCAGCAGGGACATTGATCAGCCCCAGCATTTT.

This rearrangement joins TRBV25-1 to TRBJ1-1, with TRBD1 matching 7 bases. This CDR3 has 15 amino acids. The germline gives CDR1 MGHDK, CDR2 SYGVNS. V gave up 1 base and J gave up 1 base; unmatched junction bases: 3. The CDR3 region has the DNA TGTGCCAGCAGTGAATTGGGGGACAGGAACACTGAAGCTTTCTTT. As protein: CASSELGDRNTEAFF.